The sequence of this T cell receptor (beta chain) was determined in a study of T cells in Graves' hyperthyroidism and ophthalmopathy. The sample holds a few counts of this clonotype. Its antigen is undetermined. RNA transcripts yielded amplified TCR beta CDR3 regions. The TCR CDR3 was amplified in a first-round RT-PCR using the HTBI primer set. In TCRdb, the multiplex PCR reads were re-called with MiXCR into one record per CDR3 protein. This sample has 490,000 or so distinct CDR3 sequences; 40% to 50% occur once, and the top ten carry approximately 44%. Study results and limitations: Among clonotypes expanded in thyroid above 0.001, most were also found in blood. Ophthalmopathy and stable hyperthyroidism were told apart by a 13 V-J model. Ophthalmopathy got predicted by the model a median roughly 6.1 months before its onset.

The CDR3 has 14 amino acids. Trimming shortened V by 7 bases and J by 3 bases, and 16 bases separated the two germline ends. This receptor was obtained from an adult woman with Graves' disease, either hyperthyroidism or ophthalmopathy (not recorded which). V gene TRBV12-3 or TRBV12-4 combines with J gene TRBJ2-7; D is possibly TRBD1 or TRBD2 (5 bases each). The sequencing input was peripheral blood or thyroid tissue (not recorded which). The CDR3 loop reads CASKFFGDRYEQYF. In nucleotides, the CDR3 is TGTGCCAGCAAGTTTTTTGGGGACCGCTACGAGCAGTACTTC.